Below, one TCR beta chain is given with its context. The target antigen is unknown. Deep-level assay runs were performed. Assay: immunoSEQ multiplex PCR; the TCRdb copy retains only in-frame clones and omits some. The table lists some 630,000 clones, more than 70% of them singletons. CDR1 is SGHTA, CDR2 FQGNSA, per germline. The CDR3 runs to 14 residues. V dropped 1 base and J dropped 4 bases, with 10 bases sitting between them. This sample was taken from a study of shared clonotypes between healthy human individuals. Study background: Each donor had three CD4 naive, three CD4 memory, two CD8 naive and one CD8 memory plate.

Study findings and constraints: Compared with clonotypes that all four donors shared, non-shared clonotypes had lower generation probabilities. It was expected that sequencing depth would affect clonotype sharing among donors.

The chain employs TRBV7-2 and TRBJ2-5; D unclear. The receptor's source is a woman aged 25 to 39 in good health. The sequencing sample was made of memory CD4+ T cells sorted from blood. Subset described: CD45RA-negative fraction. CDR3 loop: CASSLDLPAETQYF. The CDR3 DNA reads TGTGCCAGCAGCTTAGACCTCCCGGCAGAGACCCAGTACTTC.